The sequence of this TCR beta chain was determined in a study of shared clonotypes between healthy human individuals. General study points: A limitation of the genetic and exposure-history diversity represented arose from few donors. Sampling covered nothing but blood. Tissue TCR repertoires likely differ from those found in blood.

The assay was immunoSEQ multiplex PCR, and TCRdb's table has in-frame clones only and misses some. The sample includes about 450,000 clones, around 80% of them seen just once. Germline V gives CDR1 SGHRS, CDR2 YFSETQ. V trimming: 0 bases; J trimming: 2 bases; junction bases outside the gene matches: 3. The length of the CDR3 is 15 residues. Caucasian adults residing in Nashville, Tennessee made up all the donors. Unsorted samples used about 90 million PBMCs for genomic DNA. About this clone itself: Its antigen remains unknown.

The V and J genes are TRBV5-1 and TRBJ2-3; 7 positions agree with TRBD2. The source material was PBMCs. This clonotype was obtained from a woman aged 40 to 55 in good health. Some clones in this sample may be carry-over from other donors' samples. The CDR3, as DNA: TGCGCCAGCAGCTTGGGACTAGCAGACACAGATACGCAGTATTTT. Its translation is CASSLGLADTDTQYF.